These T cell receptor beta chains were read from a single sample in a study of immune evolution from preneoplasia to lung adenocarcinoma. Profiled with immunoSEQ multiplex PCR; TCRdb holds only in-frame clones, not every one. The sample includes 5,000 to 7,000 clones, more than 70% of them seen just once. Sequencing input: FFPE invasive lung adenocarcinoma tissue. All receptors come from a person aged 50-70 years with lung adenocarcinoma. CDR3s include the opening cysteine and the closing phenylalanine or tryptophan. D genes are given only for firm matches. Some rows mark clone size as missing; the rest say once, few, many or name a class of expanded clone.

cdr3_nt cdr3_aa j_call d_call v_call clone_size
TGCGCCAGCAGCTTGACGGGACAGGGGCCCACCGGGGAGCTGTTTTTT CASSLTGQGPTGELFF TRBJ2-2 TRBD1 TRBV5-1 .
TGCGCCAGCAGTGGGACAGGGGGAAATCAGCCCCAGCATTTT CASSGTGGNQPQHF TRBJ1-5 TRBD1 TRBV10-2 .
TGTGTCAGTAGCTCCGGGACAGGGGCCGATACGCAGTATTTT CVSSSGTGADTQYF TRBJ2-3 TRBD1 TRBV6-1 .
TGTGCCAGCAGCTTAGGGCTTGTTCCTGAAAAACTGTTTTTT CASSLGLVPEKLFF TRBJ1-4 . TRBV7-9 .
TGTGCCAGCAGTGAGGAAGGTGGGGCCGTGTACGAGCAGTACTTC CASSEEGGAVYEQYF TRBJ2-7 . TRBV25-1 .
TGTGCCAGCAGCGAGTCCGGGGCCCCCCTTTGGCAGTACTTC CASSESGAPLWQYF TRBJ2-7 . TRBV21-1 .
TGCAGCGTCGCGACAGGAGGGGGTCAGCCCCAGCATTTT CSVATGGGQPQHF TRBJ1-5 . TRBV29-1 .
TGTGCCAGCTCACCGTTCACAGGGAGACTGGACGAGCAGTACTTC CASSPFTGRLDEQYF TRBJ2-7 . TRBV18 .
TGTGCCTGGAGTGTACGAGGAGTAGAGACCCAGTACTTC CAWSVRGVETQYF TRBJ2-5 . TRBV30 .
TGCGCCAGCAGTGGCACCACAGGGCTCCGCACAGATACGCAGTATTTT CASSGTTGLRTDTQYF TRBJ2-3 . TRBV10-2 .
TGTGCCAGCAGCCCGAAGTCGGATGGGTACAATCAGCCCCAGCATTTT CASSPKSDGYNQPQHF TRBJ1-5 . TRBV28 once
TGTGCCAGCAGCTCACTTAGGACTAGCGGAATCGACAATGAGCAGTTCTTC CASSSLRTSGIDNEQFF TRBJ2-1 TRBD2 TRBV7-9 .
TGTGCCAGCACCCTAAGAGGGGCAGATACGCAGTATTTT CASTLRGADTQYF TRBJ2-3 . TRBV6-6 .
TGTGCCAGCAGCCACAATCAGGGAGCAGGGGACTATGGCTACACCTTC CASSHNQGAGDYGYTF TRBJ1-2 . TRBV4-2 .
TGTGCCAGCAGTCAAAGGACAGGGGGATTGAAGTACAATGAGCAGTTCTTC CASSQRTGGLKYNEQFF TRBJ2-1 TRBD1 TRBV27 .
TGTGCCATCAGTCCCTCGGGGACAGGGGGCCGTTACGAGCAGTACTTC CAISPSGTGGRYEQYF TRBJ2-7 TRBD1 TRBV10-3 .
TGTGCCAGCAACCCGGACAGTAGCAATCAGCCCCAGCATTTT CASNPDSSNQPQHF TRBJ1-5 . TRBV7-2 .